The subject of this entry is one TCR beta chain. What it recognizes is unknown. According to the study, genomic DNA was the template for TCR beta VDJ and CDR3 profiling. Via MiXCR, TCRdb re-called the reads, giving one row per CDR3 protein. The profile covers some 180,000 distinct CDR3 sequences, with around 45% appearing a single time and roughly 3% taken by the ten largest. This entry belongs to a study of CD8+CD57+ T cells in acquired aplastic anemia. Whole-study results and caveats: Patients and healthy controls showed no significant CD8+ Simpson's diversity difference.

The germline gives CDR1 LNHDA, CDR2 SQIVND (reference sequence). Trimming took 8 bases from V and 7 from J, leaving 11 bases between them. There are 11 residues in the CDR3. This receptor was obtained from a human donor in good health. This rearrangement joins TRBV19 to TRBJ1-1; D unclear. The sequencing sample was made of sorted CD4+, CD8+, or CD8+CD57+ T cells (not recorded which) from PBMCs. The CDR3 DNA reads TGTGCCAGTCGGGTGACGGATGAAGCTTTCTTT. It encodes CASRVTDEAFF.